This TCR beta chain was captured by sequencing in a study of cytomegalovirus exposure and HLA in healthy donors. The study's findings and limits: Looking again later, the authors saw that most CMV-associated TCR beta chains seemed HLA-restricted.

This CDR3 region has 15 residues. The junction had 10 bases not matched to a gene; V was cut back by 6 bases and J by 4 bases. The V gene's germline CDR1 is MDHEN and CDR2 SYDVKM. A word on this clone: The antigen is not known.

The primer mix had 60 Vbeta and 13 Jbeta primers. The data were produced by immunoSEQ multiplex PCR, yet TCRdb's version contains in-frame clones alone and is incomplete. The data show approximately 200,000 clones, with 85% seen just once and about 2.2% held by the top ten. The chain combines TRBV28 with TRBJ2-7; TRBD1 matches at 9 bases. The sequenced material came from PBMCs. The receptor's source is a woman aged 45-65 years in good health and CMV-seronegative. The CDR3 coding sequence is TGTGCCAGCAGATTGGACAGGGGAAGGCTATACGAGCAGTACTTC. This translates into CASRLDRGRLYEQYF.